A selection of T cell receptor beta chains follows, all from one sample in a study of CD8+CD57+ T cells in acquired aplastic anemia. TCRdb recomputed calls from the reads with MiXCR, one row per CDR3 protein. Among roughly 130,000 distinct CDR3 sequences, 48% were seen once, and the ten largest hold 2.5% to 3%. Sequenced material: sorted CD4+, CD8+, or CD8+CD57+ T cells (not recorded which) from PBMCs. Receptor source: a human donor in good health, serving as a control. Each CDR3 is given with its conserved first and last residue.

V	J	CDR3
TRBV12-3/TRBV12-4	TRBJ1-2	CASSFNRGQGYTF
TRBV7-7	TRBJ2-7	CASSIDRDYEQYF
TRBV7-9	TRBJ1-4	CASSPWTGDNEKLFF
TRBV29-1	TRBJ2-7	CSVGDRGYEQYF
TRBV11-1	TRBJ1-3	CASAGILQAAGNTIYF
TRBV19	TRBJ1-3	CASSLEGRGNTIYF
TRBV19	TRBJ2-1	CASHTTSGGGNEQFF
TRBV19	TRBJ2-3	CASSIRLGGADTQYF
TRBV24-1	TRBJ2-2	CATGPSSGTSGLGSGELFF
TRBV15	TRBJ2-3	CATSRPRHTQYF
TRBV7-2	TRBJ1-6	CASSLVGQGENSPLHF
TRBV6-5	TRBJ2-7	CASSYDTQSSYEQYF
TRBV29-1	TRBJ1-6	CSVSPGQGDSPLHF
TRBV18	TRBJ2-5	CASSPPSVRETQYF
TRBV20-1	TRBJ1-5	CSARDGQRMTYEHF
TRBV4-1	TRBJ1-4	CASSQPGRDRENEKLFF
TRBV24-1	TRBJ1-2	CASRRGYTF
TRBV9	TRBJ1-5	CASSATGDQPQHF
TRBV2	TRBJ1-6	CASGLGDSYNSPLHF
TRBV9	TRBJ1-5	CASSVGTARNQPQHF
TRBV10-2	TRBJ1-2	CASGEPQGYGYTF
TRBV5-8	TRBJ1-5	CASSLLQPRRQPQHF
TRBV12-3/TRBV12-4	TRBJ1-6	CASSTDLNSPLHF
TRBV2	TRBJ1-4	CASSRIGEKLFF
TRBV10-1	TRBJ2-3	CASTQQGTSRADTQYF
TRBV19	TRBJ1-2	CASSIIRDIDYGYTF
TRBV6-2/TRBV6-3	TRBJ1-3	CASRDGQDSGNTIYF
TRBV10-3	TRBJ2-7	CAISAPTSYEQYF
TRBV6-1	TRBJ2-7	CASSDALRQGSLYEQYF
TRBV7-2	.	CASSLQGLAGGEQYF
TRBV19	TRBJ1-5	CASTWGQWEQPQHF
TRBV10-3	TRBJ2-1	CAISDRSTYNEQFF
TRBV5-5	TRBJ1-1	CASSLGDRRNTAAFF